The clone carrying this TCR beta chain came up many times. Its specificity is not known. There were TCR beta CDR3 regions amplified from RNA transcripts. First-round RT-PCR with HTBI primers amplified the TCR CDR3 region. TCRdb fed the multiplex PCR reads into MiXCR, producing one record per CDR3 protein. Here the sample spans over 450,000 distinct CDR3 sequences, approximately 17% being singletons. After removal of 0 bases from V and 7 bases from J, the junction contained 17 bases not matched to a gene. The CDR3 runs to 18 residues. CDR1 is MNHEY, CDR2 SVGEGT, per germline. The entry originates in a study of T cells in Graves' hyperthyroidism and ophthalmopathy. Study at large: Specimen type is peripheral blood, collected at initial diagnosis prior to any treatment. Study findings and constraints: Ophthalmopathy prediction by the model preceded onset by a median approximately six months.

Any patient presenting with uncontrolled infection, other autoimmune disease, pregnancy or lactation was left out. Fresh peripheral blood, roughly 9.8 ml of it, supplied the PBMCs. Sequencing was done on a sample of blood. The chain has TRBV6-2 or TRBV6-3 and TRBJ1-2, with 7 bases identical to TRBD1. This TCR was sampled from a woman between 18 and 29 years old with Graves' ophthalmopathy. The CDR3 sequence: CASSYSMISDRVFIGYTF. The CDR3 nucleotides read TGTGCCAGCAGTTACTCGATGATAAGTGACAGGGTCTTCATTGGCTACACCTTC.